A single sample is the source of the 3 T cell receptor beta chains below, sequenced in a study of T cell responses to AZD1222 COVID-19 vaccine. Assay used: immunoSEQ multiplex PCR; TCRdb lists only in-frame clones, some missing. Of about 180,000 clones listed, 80% to 90% are singletons. The material sequenced was peripheral blood, taken on day 0 of AZD1222 vaccination. The receptors stem from an adult in good health.

This clone was picked up one time. In DNA form, the CDR3 reads TGTGCCAGCAGCCAAGATCGGGGTAGCGCATACGAGCAGTACTTC. Encoded protein: CASSQDRGSAYEQYF. The rearrangement joins TRBV3-1 (or the pseudogene TRBV3-2) to TRBJ2-7; D is perhaps TRBD2 (5 bases). CDR3 size: 15 residues. Trimming took off 0 bases at V and 4 bases at J, with 13 bases between the two ends. CDR1 and CDR2 (germline): LGHDT, YNNKEL (reference sequence).

The chain combines TRBV30 with TRBJ1-1, with 8 bases matching TRBD1. The germline CDR1 and CDR2 sequences are GTSNPN and SVGIG (reference sequence). V dropped 4 bases and J dropped 1; count of bases not matched to a gene: 5. This CDR3 spans 14 amino acids. CDR3 sequence: CAWTGGRGNTEAFF. CDR3 sequence (DNA): TGTGCCTGGACAGGGGGCAGGGGGAACACTGAAGCTTTCTTT.

The V gene is TRBV6-6, the J gene TRBJ1-5, with D perhaps matching TRBD1 (5 bases). CDR3 size: 12 residues. CDR1 and CDR2 (germline): MNHNY, SVGAGI (reference sequence). Between the trimmed V and J ends, which lost 9 bases and 6 bases, there was a span of 12 bases. The CDR3 protein is CASQLGGQPQHF. Written as DNA, the CDR3 is TGTGCCAGTCAGTTGGGGGGTCAGCCCCAGCATTTT.